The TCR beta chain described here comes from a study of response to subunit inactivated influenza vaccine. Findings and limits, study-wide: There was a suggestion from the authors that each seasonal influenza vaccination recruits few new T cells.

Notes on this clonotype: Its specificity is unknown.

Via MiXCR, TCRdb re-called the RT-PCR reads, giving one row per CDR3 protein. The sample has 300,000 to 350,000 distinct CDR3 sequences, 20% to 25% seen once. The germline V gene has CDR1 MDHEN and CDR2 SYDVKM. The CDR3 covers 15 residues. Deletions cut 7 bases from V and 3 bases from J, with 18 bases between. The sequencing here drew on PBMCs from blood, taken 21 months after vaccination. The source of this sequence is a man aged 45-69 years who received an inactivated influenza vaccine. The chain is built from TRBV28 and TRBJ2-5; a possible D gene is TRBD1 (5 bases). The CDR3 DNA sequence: TGTGCCAGCAATATACGACGGACACCAAAAGAGACCCAGTACTTC. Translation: CASNIRRTPKETQYF.